A selection of T cell receptor beta chains follows, all from one sample in a study of cytomegalovirus exposure and HLA in healthy donors. Only in-frame clones appear in the TCRdb table, and some are missing; sequencing was by immunoSEQ multiplex PCR. The sample includes some 200,000 clones, about an eighth of them seen just once. The sequencing sample was made of PBMCs. These receptors were obtained from a man aged 45-65 years in good health and CMV-seropositive. Each CDR3 is given with its conserved first and last residue. Each record gives: CDR3 protein, CDR3 DNA, clone size, D gene, V gene, J gene. D genes are given only for firm matches. Expanded clones get a size class; other rows say once, few or many, or leave the size out.

cdr3_aa: CASRKQVTDTQYF; cdr3_nt: TGTGCCAGCCGTAAACAGGTCACAGATACGCAGTATTTT; clone_size: NA; d_call: NA; v_call: TRBV19; j_call: TRBJ2-3
cdr3_aa: CAISALGDSGANVLTF; cdr3_nt: TGTGCCATCAGTGCCCTCGGGGACTCTGGGGCCAACGTCCTGACTTTC; clone_size: NA; d_call: NA; v_call: TRBV10-3; j_call: TRBJ2-6
cdr3_aa: CAWSVLGSPGGTEAFF; cdr3_nt: TGTGCCTGGAGTGTACTGGGCAGCCCGGGAGGCACTGAAGCTTTCTTT; clone_size: few; d_call: NA; v_call: TRBV30; j_call: TRBJ1-1
cdr3_aa: CASSQVRARGDGYTF; cdr3_nt: TGTGCCAGCAGCCAAGTCAGGGCCAGGGGTGATGGCTACACCTTC; clone_size: few; d_call: NA; v_call: TRBV4-2; j_call: TRBJ1-2
cdr3_aa: CASRRSGGVVDTQYF; cdr3_nt: TGTGCCAGCAGGAGGTCGGGGGGGGTGGTAGATACGCAGTATTTT; clone_size: NA; d_call: TRBD2; v_call: TRBV2; j_call: TRBJ2-3
cdr3_aa: CASSSNSYNEQFF; cdr3_nt: TGTGCCAGCAGCAGCAACTCCTACAATGAGCAGTTCTTC; clone_size: NA; d_call: NA; v_call: TRBV7-2; j_call: TRBJ2-1
cdr3_aa: CASSKTQRPSSYNEQFF; cdr3_nt: TGTGCCAGCTCAAAAACCCAGCGGCCTAGCTCCTACAATGAGCAGTTCTTC; clone_size: few; d_call: NA; v_call: TRBV18; j_call: TRBJ2-1
cdr3_aa: CASSVGVFPYNEQFF; cdr3_nt: TGTGCCAGCAGCGTAGGCGTTTTTCCCTACAATGAGCAGTTCTTC; clone_size: few; d_call: NA; v_call: TRBV9; j_call: TRBJ2-1
cdr3_aa: CASSYSASGAADTQYF; cdr3_nt: TGTGCCAGCAGTTACTCGGCTAGCGGGGCCGCCGATACGCAGTATTTT; clone_size: NA; d_call: TRBD2; v_call: TRBV6-5; j_call: TRBJ2-3
cdr3_aa: CASSPRQGATTGELFF; cdr3_nt: TGTGCCAGCTCACCCCGACAGGGGGCGACCACCGGGGAGCTGTTTTTT; clone_size: few; d_call: TRBD1; v_call: TRBV18; j_call: TRBJ2-2
cdr3_aa: CASSSGRGWETQYF; cdr3_nt: TGTGCCAGCAGCTCGGGGAGGGGGTGGGAGACCCAGTACTTC; clone_size: NA; d_call: NA; v_call: TRBV7-2; j_call: TRBJ2-5
cdr3_aa: CASSQSRINQPQHF; cdr3_nt: TGTGCCAGCAGTCAATCCAGGATCAACCAGCCCCAGCATTTT; clone_size: few; d_call: NA; v_call: TRBV6-6; j_call: TRBJ1-5
cdr3_aa: CAWSGGGETQYF; cdr3_nt: TGTGCCTGGAGCGGCGGCGGGGAGACCCAGTACTTC; clone_size: NA; d_call: NA; v_call: TRBV30; j_call: TRBJ2-5
cdr3_aa: CASSESNRLAGELFF; cdr3_nt: TGTGCCAGCAGTGAGTCCAACAGGTTGGCCGGGGAGCTGTTTTTT; clone_size: NA; d_call: NA; v_call: TRBV2; j_call: TRBJ2-2
cdr3_aa: CASRWGQSLNEQFF; cdr3_nt: TGTGCCAGCAGGTGGGGACAGTCACTCAATGAGCAGTTCTTC; clone_size: NA; d_call: TRBD1; v_call: TRBV5-4; j_call: TRBJ2-1
cdr3_aa: CASSLGREYYNSPLHF; cdr3_nt: TGTGCCAGCAGCTTAGGGAGGGAGTATTATAATTCACCCCTCCACTTT; clone_size: few; d_call: NA; v_call: TRBV7-9; j_call: TRBJ1-6
cdr3_aa: CASSQVVTGELFF; cdr3_nt: TGTGCCAGCAGCCAGGTCGTTACCGGGGAGCTGTTTTTT; clone_size: NA; d_call: NA; v_call: TRBV7-6; j_call: TRBJ2-2
cdr3_aa: CASSLVRQGRDGYTF; cdr3_nt: TGTGCCAGCAGCTTAGTTCGGCAGGGTAGGGATGGCTACACCTTC; clone_size: NA; d_call: NA; v_call: TRBV7-2; j_call: TRBJ1-2
cdr3_aa: CASSEVGGRWAQHF; cdr3_nt: TGTGCCAGCAGTGAAGTCGGGGGTCGGTGGGCCCAGCATTTT; clone_size: NA; d_call: NA; v_call: TRBV6-5; j_call: TRBJ1-5
cdr3_aa: CASSLQVSYGYTF; cdr3_nt: TGTGCCAGCAGCTTGCAGGTAAGCTATGGCTACACCTTC; clone_size: NA; d_call: NA; v_call: TRBV5-6; j_call: TRBJ1-2
cdr3_aa: CASSFQGAEETQYF; cdr3_nt: TGTGCCAGCAGCTTTCAAGGGGCGGAGGAGACCCAGTACTTC; clone_size: NA; d_call: NA; v_call: TRBV5-6; j_call: TRBJ2-5
cdr3_aa: CAFRTGNYGYTF; cdr3_nt: TGTGCCTTCCGGACAGGGAACTATGGCTACACCTTC; clone_size: NA; d_call: TRBD1; v_call: TRBV5-4; j_call: TRBJ1-2